This paragraph reports one TCR beta chain. Its antigen is unknown. The data were taken from a study of Ad26.COV2.S vaccination and SARS-CoV-2 variants. The study, taken as a whole, reports: Substantial response breadth was reportedly seen for spike-specific CD8+ and CD4+ T cells after vaccination.

Method: immunoSEQ multiplex PCR; TCRdb's copy keeps in-frame clones and lacks some. Among approximately 300,000 clones listed, around 85% were seen once. The CDR3 is 15 amino acids. Germline V gene lookup returns CDR1 MNHEY and CDR2 SMNVEV (reference sequence). The ends were cut back, 5 bases at V and 1 base at J, with 15 bases in the middle. As to treatment: some 19 received Ad26.COV2.S at low or high dose, single or two shots; 5 received placebo; per-sample allocation not given. Sampling was done on day 63 after the first vaccine or placebo injection. An adult of 18-55 years in Boston served as donor.

The TCR comes from a person between 18 and 65 years old who received the Ad26.COV2.S COVID-19 vaccine or a placebo. The rearrangement joins TRBV27 to TRBJ2-7; either TRBD1 or TRBD2 may supply D (5 bases each). Source: peripheral blood, taken in a trial of Ad26.COV2.S vaccine versus placebo. The DNA for the CDR3 is TGTGCCAGCAGTCGTGCTCGGGACCGATCCTACGAGCAGTACTTC. It yields the protein CASSRARDRSYEQYF.